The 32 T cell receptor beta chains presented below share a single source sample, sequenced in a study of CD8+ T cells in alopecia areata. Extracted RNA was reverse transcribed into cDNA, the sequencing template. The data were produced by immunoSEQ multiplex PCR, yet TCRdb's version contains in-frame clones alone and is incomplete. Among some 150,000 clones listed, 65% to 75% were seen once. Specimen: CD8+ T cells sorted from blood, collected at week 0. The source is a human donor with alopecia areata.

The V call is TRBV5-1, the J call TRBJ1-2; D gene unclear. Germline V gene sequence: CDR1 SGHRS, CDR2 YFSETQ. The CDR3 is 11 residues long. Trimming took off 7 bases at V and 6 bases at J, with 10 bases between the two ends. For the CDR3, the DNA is TGCGCCAGCGAGGCAGGAAATGGCTACACCTTC. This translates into CASEAGNGYTF.

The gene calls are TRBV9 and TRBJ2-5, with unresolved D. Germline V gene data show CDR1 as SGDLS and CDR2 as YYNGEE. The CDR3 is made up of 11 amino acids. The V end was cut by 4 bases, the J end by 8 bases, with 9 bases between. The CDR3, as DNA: TGTGCCAGCAGCTACGAAGGAACCCAGTACTTC. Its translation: CASSYEGTQYF.

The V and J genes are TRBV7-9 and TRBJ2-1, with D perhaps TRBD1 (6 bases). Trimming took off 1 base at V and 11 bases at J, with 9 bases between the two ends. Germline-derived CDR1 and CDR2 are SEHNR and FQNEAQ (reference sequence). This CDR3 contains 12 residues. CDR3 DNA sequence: TGTGCCAGCAGCTTAGGGGACAAAAAGCAGTTCTTC. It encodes CASSLGDKKQFF.

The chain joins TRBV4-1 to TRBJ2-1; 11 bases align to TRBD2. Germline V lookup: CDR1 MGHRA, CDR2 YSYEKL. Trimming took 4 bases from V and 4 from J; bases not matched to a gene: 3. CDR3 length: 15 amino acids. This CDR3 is CASSLAGGNYNEQFF. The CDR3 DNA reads TGCGCCAGCAGCCTAGCGGGGGGGAATTACAATGAGCAGTTCTTC.

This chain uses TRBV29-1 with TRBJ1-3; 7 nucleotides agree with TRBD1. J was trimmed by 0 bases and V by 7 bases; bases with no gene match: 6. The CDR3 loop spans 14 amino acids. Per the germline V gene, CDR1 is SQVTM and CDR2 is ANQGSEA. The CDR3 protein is CSAGDSDSGNTIYF. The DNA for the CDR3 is TGCAGCGCCGGGGACAGCGACTCTGGAAACACCATATATTTT.

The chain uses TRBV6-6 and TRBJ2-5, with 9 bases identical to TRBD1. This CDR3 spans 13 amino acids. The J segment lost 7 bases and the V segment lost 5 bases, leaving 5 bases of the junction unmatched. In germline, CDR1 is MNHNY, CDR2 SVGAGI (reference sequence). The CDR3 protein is CASSRGQGGTQYF. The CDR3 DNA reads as TGTGCCAGCAGTAGGGGACAGGGCGGGACCCAGTACTTC.

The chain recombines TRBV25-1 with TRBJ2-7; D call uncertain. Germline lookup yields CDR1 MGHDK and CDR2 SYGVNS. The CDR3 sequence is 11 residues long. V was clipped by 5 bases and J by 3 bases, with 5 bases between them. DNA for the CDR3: TGTGCCAGCAGTAGGAACTACGAGCAGTACTTC. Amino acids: CASSRNYEQYF.

CDR3 sequence: CSVEDRRPGGVYNEQFF. For the CDR3, the DNA is TGCAGCGTTGAAGATCGTCGGCCCGGGGGCGTCTACAATGAGCAGTTCTTC. The chain is built from TRBV29-1 and TRBJ2-1; D is possibly TRBD1 or TRBD2 (6 bases each). Trimming removed 0 bases at V and 3 bases at J, with 18 bases between. Germline CDR1 reads SQVTM; CDR2 reads ANQGSEA. The CDR3 runs to 17 residues.

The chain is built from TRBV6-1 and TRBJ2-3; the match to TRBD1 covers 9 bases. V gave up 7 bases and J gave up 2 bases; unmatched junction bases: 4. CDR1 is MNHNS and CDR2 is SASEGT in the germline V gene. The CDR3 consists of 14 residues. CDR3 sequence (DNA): TGTGCCAGCAAGGGGACAGGGATCACAGATACGCAGTATTTT. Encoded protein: CASKGTGITDTQYF.

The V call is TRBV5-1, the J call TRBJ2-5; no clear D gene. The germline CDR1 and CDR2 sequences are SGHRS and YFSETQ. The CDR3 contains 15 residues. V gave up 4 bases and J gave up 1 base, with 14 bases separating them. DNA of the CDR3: TGCGCCAGCAGCCGCGCCGTGGCAGTCCAAGAGACCCAGTACTTC. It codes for CASSRAVAVQETQYF.

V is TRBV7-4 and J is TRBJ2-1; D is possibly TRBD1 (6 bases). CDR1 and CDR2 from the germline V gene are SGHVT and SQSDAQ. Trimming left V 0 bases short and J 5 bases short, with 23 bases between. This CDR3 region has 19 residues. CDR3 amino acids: CASSLAPDRNVPMNNEQFF. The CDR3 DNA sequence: TGTGCCAGCAGCTTAGCCCCGGACAGAAATGTTCCTATGAACAATGAGCAGTTCTTC.

Written as DNA, the CDR3 is TGCGCCAGCAGCTTTCCAGGGCAGGAGACCCAGTACTTC. As protein: CASSFPGQETQYF. The gene calls are TRBV5-1 and TRBJ2-5; weak D call: TRBD1 (5 bases). The CDR3 contains 13 residues. Per the germline V gene, CDR1 is SGHRS and CDR2 is YFSETQ. V shed 2 bases and J shed 5 bases, with 10 bases lying between them.

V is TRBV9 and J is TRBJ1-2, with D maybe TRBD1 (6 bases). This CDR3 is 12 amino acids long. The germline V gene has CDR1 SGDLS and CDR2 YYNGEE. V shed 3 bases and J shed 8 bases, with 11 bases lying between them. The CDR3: CASSDTGIGYTF. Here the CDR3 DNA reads TGTGCCAGCAGCGACACAGGGATCGGCTACACCTTC. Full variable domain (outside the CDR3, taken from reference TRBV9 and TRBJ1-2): DSGVTQTPKHLITATGQRVTLRCSPRSGDLSVYWYQQSLDQGLQFLIQYYNGEERAKGNILERFSAQQFPDLHSELNLSSLELGDSALYFCASSDTGIGYTFGSGTRLTVV.

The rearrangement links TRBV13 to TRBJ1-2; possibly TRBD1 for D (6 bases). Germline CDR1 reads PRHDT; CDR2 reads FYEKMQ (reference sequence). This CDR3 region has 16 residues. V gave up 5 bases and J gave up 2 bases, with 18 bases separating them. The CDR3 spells CASSPTPTGSNYGYTF. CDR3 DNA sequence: TGTGCCAGCAGCCCAACCCCGACAGGCTCCAACTATGGCTACACCTTC.

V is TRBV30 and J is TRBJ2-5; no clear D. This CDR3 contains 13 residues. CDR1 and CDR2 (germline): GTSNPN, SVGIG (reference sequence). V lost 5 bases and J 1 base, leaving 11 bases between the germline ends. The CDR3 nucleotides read TGTGCCTGGGAAGGTAGTTCCCAAGAGACCCAGTACTTC. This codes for CAWEGSSQETQYF.

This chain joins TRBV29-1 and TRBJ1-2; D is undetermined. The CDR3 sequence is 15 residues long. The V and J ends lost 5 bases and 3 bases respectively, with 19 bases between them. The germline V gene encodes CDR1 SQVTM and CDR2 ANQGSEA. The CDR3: CSVLLVEASHYGYTF. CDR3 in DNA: TGCAGCGTTCTCCTCGTGGAGGCATCTCACTATGGCTACACCTTC.

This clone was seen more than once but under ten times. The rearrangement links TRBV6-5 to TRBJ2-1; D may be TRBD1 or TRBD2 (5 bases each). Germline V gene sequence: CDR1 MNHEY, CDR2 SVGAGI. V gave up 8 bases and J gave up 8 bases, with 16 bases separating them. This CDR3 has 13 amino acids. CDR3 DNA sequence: TGTGCCAGCTCCGAGGGGTGGGTCGATGAGCAGTTCTTC. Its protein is CASSEGWVDEQFF.

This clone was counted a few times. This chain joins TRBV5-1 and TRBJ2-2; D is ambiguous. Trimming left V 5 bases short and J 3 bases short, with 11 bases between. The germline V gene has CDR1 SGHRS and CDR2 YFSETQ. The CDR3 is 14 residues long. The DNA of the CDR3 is TGCGCCAGCAGTCTAACAACGGACACCGGGGAGCTGTTTTTT. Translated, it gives CASSLTTDTGELFF.

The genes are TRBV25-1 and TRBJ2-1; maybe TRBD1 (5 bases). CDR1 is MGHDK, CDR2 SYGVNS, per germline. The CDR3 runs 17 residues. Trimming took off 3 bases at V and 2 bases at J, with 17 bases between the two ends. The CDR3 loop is CASSETHRSGPYNEQFF. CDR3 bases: TGTGCCAGCAGTGAGACACACAGGTCCGGTCCCTACAATGAGCAGTTCTTC.

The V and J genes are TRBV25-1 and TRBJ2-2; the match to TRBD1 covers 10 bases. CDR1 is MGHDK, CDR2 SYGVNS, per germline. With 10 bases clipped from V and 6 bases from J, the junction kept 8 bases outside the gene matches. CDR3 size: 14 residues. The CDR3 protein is CATTGQGTAGELFF. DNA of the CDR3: TGTGCCACCACGGGACAGGGGACTGCCGGGGAGCTGTTTTTT.

CDR3: CASSLSGTGTRGYTF. The DNA for the CDR3 is TGTGCCAGCAGTTTATCGGGAACCGGGACAAGGGGCTACACCTTC. This chain joins TRBV27 and TRBJ1-2; tentative D call: TRBD1 (6 bases). The CDR3 totals 15 residues. The germline gives CDR1 MNHEY, CDR2 SMNVEV (reference sequence). Trimming removed 0 bases from V and 8 bases from J, with 16 bases in between.

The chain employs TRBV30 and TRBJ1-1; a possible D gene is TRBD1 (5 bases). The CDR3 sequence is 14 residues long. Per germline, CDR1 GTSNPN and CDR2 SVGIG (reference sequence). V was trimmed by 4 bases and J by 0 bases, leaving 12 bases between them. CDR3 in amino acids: CAWTRRVLNTEAFF. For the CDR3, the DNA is TGTGCCTGGACCCGCAGGGTATTGAACACTGAAGCTTTCTTT.

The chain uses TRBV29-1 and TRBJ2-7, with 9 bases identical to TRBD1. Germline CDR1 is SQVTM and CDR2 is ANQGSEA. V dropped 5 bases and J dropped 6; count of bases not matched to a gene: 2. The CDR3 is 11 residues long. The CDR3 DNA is TGCAGCGTTCCGACAGGGGGCGAGCAGTACTTC. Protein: CSVPTGGEQYF.

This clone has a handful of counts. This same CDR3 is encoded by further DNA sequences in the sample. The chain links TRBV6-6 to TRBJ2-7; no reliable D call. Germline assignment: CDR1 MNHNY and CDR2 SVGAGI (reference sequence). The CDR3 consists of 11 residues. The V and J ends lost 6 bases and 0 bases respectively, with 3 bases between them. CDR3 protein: CASSPSYEQYF. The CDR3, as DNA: TGTGCCAGCAGCCCCTCCTACGAGCAGTACTTC.

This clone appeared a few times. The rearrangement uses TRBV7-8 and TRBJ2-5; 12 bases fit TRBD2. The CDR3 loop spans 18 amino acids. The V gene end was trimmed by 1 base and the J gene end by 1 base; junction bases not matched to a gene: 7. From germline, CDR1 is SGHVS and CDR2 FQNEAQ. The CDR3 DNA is TGTGCCAGCAGCTTAGTACTAGCGGGGGGCAACATCCAAGAGACCCAGTACTTC. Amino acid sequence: CASSLVLAGGNIQETQYF.

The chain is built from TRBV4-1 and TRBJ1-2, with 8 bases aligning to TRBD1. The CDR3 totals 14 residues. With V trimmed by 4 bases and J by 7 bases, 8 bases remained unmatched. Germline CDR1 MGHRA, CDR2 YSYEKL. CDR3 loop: CASSPRPQGAGYTF. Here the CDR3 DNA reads TGCGCCAGCAGCCCCCGGCCGCAGGGGGCTGGCTACACCTTC.

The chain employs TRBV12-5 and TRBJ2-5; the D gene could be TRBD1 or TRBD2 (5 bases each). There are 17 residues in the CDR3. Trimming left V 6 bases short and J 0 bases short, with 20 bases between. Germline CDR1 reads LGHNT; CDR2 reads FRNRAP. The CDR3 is CASGLTEGRPDQETQYF. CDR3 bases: TGTGCTAGTGGACTGACCGAGGGGCGGCCAGACCAAGAGACCCAGTACTTC.

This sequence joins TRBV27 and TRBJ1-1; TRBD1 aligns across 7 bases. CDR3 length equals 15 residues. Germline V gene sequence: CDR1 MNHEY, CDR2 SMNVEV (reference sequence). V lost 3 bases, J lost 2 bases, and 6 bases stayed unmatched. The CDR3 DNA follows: TGTGCCAGCAGTTTTAAAGGGACAGTAAACACTGAAGCTTTCTTT. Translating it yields CASSFKGTVNTEAFF.

The CDR3 bases are TGTGCCAGCAGTTTAGCGGGGGAGCCATACAATGAGCAGTTCTTC. Amino acid sequence: CASSLAGEPYNEQFF. V and J are TRBV27 and TRBJ2-1; 7 bases are shared with TRBD2. CDR3 length equals 15 residues. Germline-derived CDR1 and CDR2 are MNHEY and SMNVEV (reference sequence). V lost 2 bases and J lost 4; bases outside the gene matches: 5.

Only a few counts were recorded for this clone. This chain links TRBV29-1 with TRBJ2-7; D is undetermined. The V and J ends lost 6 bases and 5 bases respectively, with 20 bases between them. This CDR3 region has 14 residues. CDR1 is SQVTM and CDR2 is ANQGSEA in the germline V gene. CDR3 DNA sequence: TGCAGCGTGGACGCAGACGGCATCGGCGACGAGCAGTACTTC. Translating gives CSVDADGIGDEQYF.

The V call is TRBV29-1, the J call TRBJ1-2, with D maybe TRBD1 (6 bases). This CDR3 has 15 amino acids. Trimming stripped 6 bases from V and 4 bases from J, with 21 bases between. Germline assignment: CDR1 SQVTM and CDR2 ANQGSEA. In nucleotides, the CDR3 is TGCAGCGTCGCAGGTTTTGGGGGGCTGGGCTATGGCTACACCTTC. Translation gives CSVAGFGGLGYGYTF.

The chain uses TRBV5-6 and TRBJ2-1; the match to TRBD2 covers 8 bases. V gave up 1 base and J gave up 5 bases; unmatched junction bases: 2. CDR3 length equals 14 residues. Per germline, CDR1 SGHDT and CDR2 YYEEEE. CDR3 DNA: TGTGCCAGCAGCTTGACTAGCGGCCACAATGAGCAGTTCTTC. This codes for CASSLTSGHNEQFF.